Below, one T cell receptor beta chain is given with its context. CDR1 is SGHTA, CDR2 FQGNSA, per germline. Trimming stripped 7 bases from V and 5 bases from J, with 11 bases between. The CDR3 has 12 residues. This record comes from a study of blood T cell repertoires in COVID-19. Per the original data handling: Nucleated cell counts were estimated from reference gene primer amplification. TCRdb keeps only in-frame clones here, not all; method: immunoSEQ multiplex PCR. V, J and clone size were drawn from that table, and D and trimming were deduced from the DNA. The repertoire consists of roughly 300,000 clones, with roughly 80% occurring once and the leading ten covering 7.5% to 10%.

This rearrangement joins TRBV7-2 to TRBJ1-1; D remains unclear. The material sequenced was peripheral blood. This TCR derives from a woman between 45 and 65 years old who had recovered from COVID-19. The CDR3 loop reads CASTEFITEAFF. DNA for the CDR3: TGTGCCAGCACGGAGTTCATAACTGAAGCTTTCTTT.